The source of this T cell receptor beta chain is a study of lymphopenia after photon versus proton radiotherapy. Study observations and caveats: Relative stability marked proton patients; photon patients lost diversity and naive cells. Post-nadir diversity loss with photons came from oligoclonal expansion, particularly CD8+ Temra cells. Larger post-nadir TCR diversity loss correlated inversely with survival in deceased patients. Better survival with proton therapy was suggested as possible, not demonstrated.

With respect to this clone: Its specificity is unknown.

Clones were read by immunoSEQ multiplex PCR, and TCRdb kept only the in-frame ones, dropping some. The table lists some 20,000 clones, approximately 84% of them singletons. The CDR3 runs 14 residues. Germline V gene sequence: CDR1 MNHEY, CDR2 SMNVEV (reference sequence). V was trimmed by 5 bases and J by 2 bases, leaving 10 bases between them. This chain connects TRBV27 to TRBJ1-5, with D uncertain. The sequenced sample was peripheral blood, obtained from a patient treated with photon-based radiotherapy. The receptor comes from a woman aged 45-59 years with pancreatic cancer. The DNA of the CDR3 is TGTGCCAGCAGTACTCCCGGTGGCAATCAGCCCCAGCATTTT. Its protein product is CASSTPGGNQPQHF.